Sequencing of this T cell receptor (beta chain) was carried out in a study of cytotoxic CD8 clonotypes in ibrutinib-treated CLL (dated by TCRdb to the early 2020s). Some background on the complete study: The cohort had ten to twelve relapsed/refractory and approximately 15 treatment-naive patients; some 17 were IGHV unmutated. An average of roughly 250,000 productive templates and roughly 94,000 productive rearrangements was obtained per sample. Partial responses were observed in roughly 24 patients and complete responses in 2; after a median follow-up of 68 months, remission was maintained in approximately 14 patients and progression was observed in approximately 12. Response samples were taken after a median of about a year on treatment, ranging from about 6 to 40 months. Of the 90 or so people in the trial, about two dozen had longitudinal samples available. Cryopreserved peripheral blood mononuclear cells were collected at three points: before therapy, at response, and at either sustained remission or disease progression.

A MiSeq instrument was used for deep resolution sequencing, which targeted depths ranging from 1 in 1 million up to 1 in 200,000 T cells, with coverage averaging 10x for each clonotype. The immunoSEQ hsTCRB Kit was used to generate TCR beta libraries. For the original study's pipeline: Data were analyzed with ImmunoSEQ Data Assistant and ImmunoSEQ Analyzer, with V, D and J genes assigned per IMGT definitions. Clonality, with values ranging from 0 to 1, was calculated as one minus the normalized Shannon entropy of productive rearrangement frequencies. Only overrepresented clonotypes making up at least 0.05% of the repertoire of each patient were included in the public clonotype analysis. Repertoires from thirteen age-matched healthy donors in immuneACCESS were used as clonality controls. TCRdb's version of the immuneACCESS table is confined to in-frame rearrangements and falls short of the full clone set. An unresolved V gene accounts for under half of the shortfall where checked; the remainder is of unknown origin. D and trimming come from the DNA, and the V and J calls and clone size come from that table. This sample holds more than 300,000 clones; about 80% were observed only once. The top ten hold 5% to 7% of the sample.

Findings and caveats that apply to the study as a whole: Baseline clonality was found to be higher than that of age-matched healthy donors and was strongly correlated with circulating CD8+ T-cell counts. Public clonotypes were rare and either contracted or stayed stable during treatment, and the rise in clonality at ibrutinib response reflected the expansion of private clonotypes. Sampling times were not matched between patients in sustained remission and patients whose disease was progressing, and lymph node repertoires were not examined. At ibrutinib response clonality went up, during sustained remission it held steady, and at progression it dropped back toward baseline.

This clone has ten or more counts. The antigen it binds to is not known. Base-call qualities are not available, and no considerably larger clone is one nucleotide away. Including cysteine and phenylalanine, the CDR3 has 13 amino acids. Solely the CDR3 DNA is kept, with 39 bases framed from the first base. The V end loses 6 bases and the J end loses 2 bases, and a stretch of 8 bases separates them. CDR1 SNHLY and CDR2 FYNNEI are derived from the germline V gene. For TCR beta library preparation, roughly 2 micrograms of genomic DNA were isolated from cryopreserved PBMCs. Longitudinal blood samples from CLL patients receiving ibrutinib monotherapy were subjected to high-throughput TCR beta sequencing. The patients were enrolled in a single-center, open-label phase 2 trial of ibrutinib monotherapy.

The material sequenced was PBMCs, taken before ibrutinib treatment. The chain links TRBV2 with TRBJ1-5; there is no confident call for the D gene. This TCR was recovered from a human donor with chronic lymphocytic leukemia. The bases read TGTGCCAGCAGGGGCTGGGGCAATCAGCCCCAGCATTTT. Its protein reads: CASRGWGNQPQHF. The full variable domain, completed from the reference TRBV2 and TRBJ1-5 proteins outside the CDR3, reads EPEVTQTPSHQVTQMGQEVILRCVPISNHLYFYWYRQILGQKVEFLVSFYNNEISEKSEIFDDQFSVERPDGSNFTLKIRSTKLEDSAMYFCASRGWGNQPQHFGDGTRLSIL.